This T cell receptor beta chain was retrieved from a study of read filtering for tumor transcriptome and immune sequencing. Study information: The cohort had some 16 men and roughly 13 women aged roughly 47 to 90, mean about 67 years. 8 or 9 patients were R-ISS I, more than 15 were R-ISS II, roughly 7 were R-ISS III. After DNase treatment, RNA was made into whole-transcriptome libraries. Study conclusions and caveats: IR-seq and RNA-seq agreed better without single-read clonotypes.

CDR1 and CDR2 from the germline V gene are SGHRS and YFSETQ. V was clipped by 1 base and J by 5 bases; unmatched bases: 8. This CDR3 is 15 amino acids long. Regarding this clonotype: The antigen remains unidentified.

Molecular barcoded adaptors covering alpha/delta and beta/gamma chains were used on roughly 400 ng RNA. In TCRdb, the reads were re-called with MiXCR into one record per CDR3 protein. The sample includes over 90,000 distinct CDR3 sequences, roughly 21% of them seen just once. Sequencing was performed on a population of CD138-negative cells sorted from bone marrow. The chain carries TRBV5-1 and TRBJ2-5; 7 positions agree with TRBD1. This receptor was taken from a donor at least 40 years old with multiple myeloma. In nucleotides, the CDR3 is TGCGCCAGCAGCTTGCCCCAAAACAGGGGTGAGACCCAGTACTTC. Its translation is CASSLPQNRGETQYF.